The 11 T cell receptor beta chains presented below share a single source sample, sequenced in a study of lymphopenia after photon versus proton radiotherapy. Data came from immunoSEQ multiplex PCR; TCRdb stores just in-frame clones and leaves some out. The table shows 25,000 to 35,000 clones, with 80% to 90% occurring only once. Specimen: peripheral blood, collected from a patient treated with proton-based radiotherapy. The origin of the receptors is a woman aged 65 to 85 with pancreatic cancer. Some clones in this sample may be carry-over from other donors' samples.

J is TRBJ2-7 and V is TRBV29-1; the match to TRBD2 covers 11 bases. The J segment lost 3 bases and the V segment lost 6 bases, leaving 1 base of the junction unmatched. The CDR3 contains 12 residues. CDR1 and CDR2 from the germline V gene are SQVTM and ANQGSEA. DNA for the CDR3: TGCAGCGTCACTAGCGGGAGCTACGAGCAGTACTTC. Translation gives CSVTSGSYEQYF.

The chain carries TRBV6-6 and TRBJ2-7, with no clear D. The ends were cut back, 0 bases at V and 3 bases at J, with 9 bases in the middle. Germline V gene sequence: CDR1 MNHNY, CDR2 SVGAGI (reference sequence). CDR3 length equals 14 residues. The CDR3 nucleotides are TGTGCCAGCAGTTACTCCCGGTCAAACTACGAGCAGTACTTC. Residues: CASSYSRSNYEQYF.

The rearrangement joins TRBV28 to TRBJ1-1; possibly TRBD1 for D (6 bases). The CDR3 totals 14 residues. Germline assignment: CDR1 MDHEN and CDR2 SYDVKM. The V gene lost 6 bases and the J gene lost 4 bases, with 15 bases spanning the gap. This CDR3 reads CASSPSLGATEAFF. As DNA, the CDR3 is TGTGCCAGCAGCCCTTCGTTGGGGGCCACTGAAGCTTTCTTT.

The chain carries TRBV9 and TRBJ2-7; possibly TRBD1 for D (6 bases). V lost 0 bases to trimming and J lost 2 bases, with 9 bases between them. This CDR3 is built from 14 residues. CDR1 is SGDLS, CDR2 YYNGEE, per germline. The CDR3 DNA follows: TGTGCCAGCAGCGTAGAACAGGGCGCCTACGAGCAGTACTTC. This gives the protein CASSVEQGAYEQYF. Full variable domain (remainder filled in from reference TRBV9 and TRBJ2-7): DSGVTQTPKHLITATGQRVTLRCSPRSGDLSVYWYQQSLDQGLQFLIQYYNGEERAKGNILERFSAQQFPDLHSELNLSSLELGDSALYFCASSVEQGAYEQYFGPGTRLTVT.

This chain uses TRBV6-1 with TRBJ1-4; D is unclear. The CDR3 runs to 15 residues. Germline loops: CDR1 MNHNS, CDR2 SASEGT. V was clipped by 0 bases and J by 7 bases, with 12 bases between them. DNA for the CDR3: TGTGCCAGCAGTGAAGCGTCCTCGTATGGTGAAAAACTGTTTTTT. Amino acids: CASSEASSYGEKLFF.

This clone appeared a single time. V is TRBV29-1 and J is TRBJ2-1; D tentatively fits TRBD1 or TRBD2 (5 bases each). V was cut by 1 base and J by 0 bases, with 7 bases left in between. Germline V CDR1 and CDR2: SQVTM, ANQGSEA. There are 14 residues in the CDR3. The CDR3 bases are TGCAGCGTTGAAGGGGGGAGCTCCTACAATGAGCAGTTCTTC. It specifies CSVEGGSSYNEQFF.

This clone was detected only once. The gene calls are TRBV6-1 and TRBJ1-2; 7 positions match TRBD1. V lost 1 base, J lost 7 bases, and 9 bases stayed unmatched. Germline V gene lookup returns CDR1 MNHNS and CDR2 SASEGT. The CDR3 totals 15 residues. CDR3 coding DNA: TGTGCCAGCAGTGAAGAGGGGCAGGGGGTTGCTGGCTACACCTTC. It is translated as CASSEEGQGVAGYTF.

This clone was found once. The chain recombines TRBV6-6 with TRBJ1-2; D perhaps matches TRBD1 (5 bases). CDR1 and CDR2 (germline): MNHNY, SVGAGI (reference sequence). Between the trimmed V and J ends, which lost 6 bases and 0 bases, there was a span of 8 bases. The CDR3 totals 13 residues. Here the CDR3 reads CASREDTNYGYTF. Written as DNA, the CDR3 is TGTGCCAGCAGGGAGGACACTAACTATGGCTACACCTTC.

The CDR3 coding sequence is TGTGCCAGCAGTTACGGCCAGGGTTACAATGAGCAGTTCTTC. Translated, it gives CASSYGQGYNEQFF. This rearrangement joins TRBV6-5 to TRBJ2-1; a weak D match, TRBD1 (5 bases). The V end was cut by 2 bases, the J end by 4 bases, with 9 bases between. This CDR3 is 14 amino acids long. Per germline, CDR1 MNHEY and CDR2 SVGAGI.

The rearrangement links TRBV5-1 to TRBJ2-3, with D tentatively TRBD1 (5 bases). This CDR3 is 16 amino acids long. The germline V gene encodes CDR1 SGHRS and CDR2 YFSETQ. Between the trimmed V and J ends, which lost 0 bases and 2 bases, there was a span of 13 bases. The CDR3 here is CASSLGGGALTDTQYF. The CDR3 DNA reads as TGCGCCAGCAGCTTGGGGGGCGGAGCACTCACAGATACGCAGTATTTT.

The chain combines TRBV2 with TRBJ2-7; 9 nucleotides align to TRBD1. CDR3 size: 14 residues. J lost 4 bases, V lost 3 bases, and 4 bases had no gene match. From germline, CDR1 is SNHLY and CDR2 FYNNEI. The CDR3 DNA reads as TGTGCCAGCAGTGAGCGGACAGGGGCTTACGAGCAGTACTTC. Its translation is CASSERTGAYEQYF.